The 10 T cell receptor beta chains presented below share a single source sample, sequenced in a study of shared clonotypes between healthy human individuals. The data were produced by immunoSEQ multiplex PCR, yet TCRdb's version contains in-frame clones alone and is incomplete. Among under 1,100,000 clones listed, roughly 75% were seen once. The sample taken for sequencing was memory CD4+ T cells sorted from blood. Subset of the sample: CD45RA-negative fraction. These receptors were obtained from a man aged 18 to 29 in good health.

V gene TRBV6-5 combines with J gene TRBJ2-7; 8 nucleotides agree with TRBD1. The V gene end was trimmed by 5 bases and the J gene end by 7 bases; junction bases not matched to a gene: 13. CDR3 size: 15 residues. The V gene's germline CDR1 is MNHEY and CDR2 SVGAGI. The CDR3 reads CASSPGGRKNREQYF. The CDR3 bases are TGTGCCAGCAGTCCAGGGGGCCGCAAGAATCGGGAGCAGTACTTC.

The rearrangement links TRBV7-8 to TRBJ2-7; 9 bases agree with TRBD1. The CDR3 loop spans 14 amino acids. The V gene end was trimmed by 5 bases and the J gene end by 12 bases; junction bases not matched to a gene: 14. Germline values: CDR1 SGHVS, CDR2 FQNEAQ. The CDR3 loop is CASSTPGQGSILYF. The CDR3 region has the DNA TGTGCCAGCAGCACCCCGGGACAGGGTTCGATTCTGTACTTC.

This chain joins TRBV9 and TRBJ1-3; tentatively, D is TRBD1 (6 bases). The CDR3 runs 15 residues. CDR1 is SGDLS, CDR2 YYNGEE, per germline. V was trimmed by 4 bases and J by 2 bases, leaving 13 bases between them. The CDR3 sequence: CASSTQGSAGNTIYF. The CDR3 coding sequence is TGTGCCAGCAGCACACAGGGTAGCGCTGGAAACACCATATATTTT.

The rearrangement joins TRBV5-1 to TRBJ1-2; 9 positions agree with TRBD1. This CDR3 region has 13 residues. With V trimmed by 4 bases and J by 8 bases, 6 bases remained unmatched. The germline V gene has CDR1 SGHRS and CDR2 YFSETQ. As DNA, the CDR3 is TGCGCCAGCAGCGTACAGGGGGCCTTGGGCTACACCTTC. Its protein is CASSVQGALGYTF.

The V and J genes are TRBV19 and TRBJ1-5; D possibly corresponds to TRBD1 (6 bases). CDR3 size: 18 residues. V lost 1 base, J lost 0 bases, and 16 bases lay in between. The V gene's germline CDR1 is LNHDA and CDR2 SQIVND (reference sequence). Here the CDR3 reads CASSIGTDRAYSNQPQHF. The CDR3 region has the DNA TGTGCCAGTAGTATAGGCACGGACAGAGCTTATAGCAATCAGCCCCAGCATTTT. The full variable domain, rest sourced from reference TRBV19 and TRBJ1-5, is DGGITQSPKYLFRKEGQNVTLSCEQNLNHDAMYWYRQDPGQGLRLIYYSQIVNDFQKGDIAEGYSVSREKKESFPLTVTSAQKNPTAFYLCASSIGTDRAYSNQPQHFGDGTRLSIL.

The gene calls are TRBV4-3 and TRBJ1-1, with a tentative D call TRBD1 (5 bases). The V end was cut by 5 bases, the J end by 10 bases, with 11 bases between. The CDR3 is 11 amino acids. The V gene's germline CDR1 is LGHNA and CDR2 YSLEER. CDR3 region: CASSGARGAFF. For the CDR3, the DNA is TGCGCCAGCAGCGGGGCCCGGGGAGCTTTCTTT.

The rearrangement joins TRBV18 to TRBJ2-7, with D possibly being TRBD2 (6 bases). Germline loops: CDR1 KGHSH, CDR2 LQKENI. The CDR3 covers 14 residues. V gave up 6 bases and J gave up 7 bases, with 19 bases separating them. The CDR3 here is CASSTRSDITEQYF. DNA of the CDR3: TGTGCCAGCTCGACTAGGTCCGACATTACAGAGCAGTACTTC.

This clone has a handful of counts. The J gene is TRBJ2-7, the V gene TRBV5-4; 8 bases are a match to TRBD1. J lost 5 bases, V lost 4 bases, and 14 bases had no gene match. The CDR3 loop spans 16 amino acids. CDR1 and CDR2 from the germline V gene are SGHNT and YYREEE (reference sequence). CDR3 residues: CASSQQNDRGGNEQYF. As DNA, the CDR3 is TGTGCCAGCAGCCAACAGAATGACAGGGGAGGAAACGAGCAGTACTTC.

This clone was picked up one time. CDR3 nucleotides: TGTGCCAGCTCAGCAATGGGACCCTCTATAAACACTGAAGCTTTCTTT. Its protein product is CASSAMGPSINTEAFF. The rearrangement uses TRBV18 and TRBJ1-1, with D maybe TRBD1 (5 bases). The V and J ends lost 5 bases and 2 bases respectively, with 18 bases between them. CDR1 and CDR2 from the germline V gene are KGHSH and LQKENI. This CDR3 is built from 16 residues.

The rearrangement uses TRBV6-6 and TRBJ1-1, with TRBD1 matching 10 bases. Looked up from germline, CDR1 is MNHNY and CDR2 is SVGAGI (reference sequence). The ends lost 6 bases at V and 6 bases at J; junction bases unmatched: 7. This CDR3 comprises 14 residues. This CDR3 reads CASRDRGGEPEAFF. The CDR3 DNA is TGTGCCAGCAGGGACAGGGGGGGGGAGCCTGAAGCTTTCTTT.